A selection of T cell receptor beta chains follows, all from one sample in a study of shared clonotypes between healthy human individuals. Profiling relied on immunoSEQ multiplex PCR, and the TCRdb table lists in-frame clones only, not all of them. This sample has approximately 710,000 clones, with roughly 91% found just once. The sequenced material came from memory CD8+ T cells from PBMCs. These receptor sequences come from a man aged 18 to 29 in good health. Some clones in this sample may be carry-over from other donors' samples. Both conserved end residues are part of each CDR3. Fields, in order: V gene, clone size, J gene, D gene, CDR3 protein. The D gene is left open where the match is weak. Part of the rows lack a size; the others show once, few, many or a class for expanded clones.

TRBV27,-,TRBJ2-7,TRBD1,CASSAGTGRYEQYF
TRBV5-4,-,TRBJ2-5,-,CASSTTTGLGETQYF
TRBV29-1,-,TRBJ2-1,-,CSVSAYNEQFF
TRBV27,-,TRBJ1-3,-,CASSLRGSGNTIYF
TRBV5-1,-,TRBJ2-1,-,CASSLTEYNEQFF
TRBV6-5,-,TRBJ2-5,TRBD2,CASSLAGVRETQYF
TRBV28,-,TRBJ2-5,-,CASSSVGETQYF
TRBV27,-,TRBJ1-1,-,CASSLLGRNTEAFF
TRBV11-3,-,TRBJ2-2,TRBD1,CASSRWTGVTGELFF
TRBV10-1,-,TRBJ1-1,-,CASSSRLEGSNTEAFF
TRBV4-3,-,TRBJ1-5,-,CAAEGHKGGSNQPQHF
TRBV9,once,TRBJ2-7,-,CASSVEGRRGRVYEQYF
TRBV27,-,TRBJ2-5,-,CASSSNPLETQYF
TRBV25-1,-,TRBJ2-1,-,CASSLGNEQFF
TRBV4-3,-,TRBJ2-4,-,CASSQVHTEGGNIQYF
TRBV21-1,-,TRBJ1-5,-,CASSKRPPNLGNQPQHF
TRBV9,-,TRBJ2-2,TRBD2,CASSVGTSGYTGELFF
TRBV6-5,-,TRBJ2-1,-,CASSYGTSYNEQFF
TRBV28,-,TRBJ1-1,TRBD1,CASSLSGGTEAFF
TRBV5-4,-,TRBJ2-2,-,CASSFHGARAGELFF
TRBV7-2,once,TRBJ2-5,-,CASSSVETQYF
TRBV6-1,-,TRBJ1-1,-,CASSEQGGMGTEAFF
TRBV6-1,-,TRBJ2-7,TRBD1,CASRTDRGSSYEQYF
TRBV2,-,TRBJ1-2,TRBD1,CASSGTGGGYTF
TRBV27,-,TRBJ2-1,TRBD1,CASSRDRGYNEQFF
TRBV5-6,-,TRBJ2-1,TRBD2,CASSLFASGYNEQFF
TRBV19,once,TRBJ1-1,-,CASSILLDTEAFF
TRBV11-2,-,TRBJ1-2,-,CASSVPGAGENNGYTF
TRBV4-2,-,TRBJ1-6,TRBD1,CASSPEQGSNSPLHF
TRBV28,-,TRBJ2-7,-,CASSLGRDYEQYF
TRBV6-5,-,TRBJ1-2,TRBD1,CASSYGQGLRGYTF
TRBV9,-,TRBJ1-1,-,CASSVDMANTEAFF
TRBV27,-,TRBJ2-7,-,CASGPGAVKYF
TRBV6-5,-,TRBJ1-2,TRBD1,CASSYHRTGDTDGYTF
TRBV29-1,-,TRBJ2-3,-,CSVQASTDTQYF
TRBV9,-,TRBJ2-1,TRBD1,CASSGSRGINEQFF
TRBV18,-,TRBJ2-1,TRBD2,CASSPPGLAGAYNEQFF
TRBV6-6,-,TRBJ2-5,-,CASSPPHWAGETQYF
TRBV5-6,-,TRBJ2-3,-,CASMLSGLHTDTQYF
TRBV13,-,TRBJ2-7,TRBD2,CASSFPSGRNEQYF
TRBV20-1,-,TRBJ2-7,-,CSAEEIPEQYF
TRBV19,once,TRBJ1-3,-,CASSVLQAPSGNTIYF